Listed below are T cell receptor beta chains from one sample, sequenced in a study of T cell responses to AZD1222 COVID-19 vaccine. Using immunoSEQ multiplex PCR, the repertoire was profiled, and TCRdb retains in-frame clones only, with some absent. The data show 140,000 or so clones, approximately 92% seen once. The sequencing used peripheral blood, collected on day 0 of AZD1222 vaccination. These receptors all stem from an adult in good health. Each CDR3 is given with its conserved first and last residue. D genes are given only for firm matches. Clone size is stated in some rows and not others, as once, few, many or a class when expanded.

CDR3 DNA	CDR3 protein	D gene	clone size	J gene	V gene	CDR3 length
TGTGCCAGCAGCTTCGGTGGACCTCCAATCTCTGGAAACACCATATATTTT	CASSFGGPPISGNTIYF	NA	NA	TRBJ1-3	TRBV7-8	17
TGTGCCAGCAGTTTTACTAGTAACTACTACTACTACGAGCAGTACTTC	CASSFTSNYYYYEQYF	NA	NA	TRBJ2-7	TRBV27	16
TGTGCCAGCAGATTCGAGGGGGCGAATGGCTACACCTTC	CASRFEGANGYTF	TRBD1	many	TRBJ1-2	TRBV28	13
TGCAGCGTTGCAGGGGCTAGCAATCAGCCCCAGCATTTT	CSVAGASNQPQHF	NA	NA	TRBJ1-5	TRBV29-1	13
TGTGCCAGCAGCTTAAGTGGTGCAGGCTATGGCTACACCTTC	CASSLSGAGYGYTF	NA	NA	TRBJ1-2	TRBV7-2	14
TGTGCCAGCAGCTCTCGGACGGACGGCGGTGAAGCTTTCTTT	CASSSRTDGGEAFF	NA	NA	TRBJ1-1	TRBV5-4	14
TGTGCCAGCAGTGGTCGGGACAGGGGGAATTCACCCCTCCACTTT	CASSGRDRGNSPLHF	TRBD1	NA	TRBJ1-6	TRBV2	15
TGCAGCGTTGGATGGGCTCTAGCGGCCCCCTACAATGAGCAGTTCTTC	CSVGWALAAPYNEQFF	TRBD2	NA	TRBJ2-1	TRBV29-1	16
TGTGCCAGCAGTCGCACTAGTCTTGCCTACAATGAGCAGTTCTTC	CASSRTSLAYNEQFF	NA	NA	TRBJ2-1	TRBV28	15
TGTGCCAGCAGCCGCCGTCGGAACACTGAAGCTTTCTTT	CASSRRRNTEAFF	NA	NA	TRBJ1-1	TRBV9	13
TGTGCCAGCAGCTTGCTGCAGGGAGGTGAAAAACTGTTTTTT	CASSLLQGGEKLFF	NA	NA	TRBJ1-4	TRBV5-6	14
TGTGCCAGCCGCCCCCGGGACAGGGAGTACTATGGCTACACCTTC	CASRPRDREYYGYTF	TRBD1	few	TRBJ1-2	TRBV27	15
TGTGCCAGCAGCCCACGGGCGGCCAGGTCAATGAACACTGAAGCTTTCTTT	CASSPRAARSMNTEAFF	NA	NA	TRBJ1-1	TRBV9	17
TGTGCCAGCAGCCAAGGGACTAGCGATGAGCAGTTCTTC	CASSQGTSDEQFF	TRBD2	NA	TRBJ2-1	TRBV3-1/TRBV3-2	13
TGCGCCAGCAGCTTGAATCTAGCAGGGACCGGGGAGCTGTTTTTT	CASSLNLAGTGELFF	NA	NA	TRBJ2-2	TRBV5-1	15
TGTGCCAGTAATACCGGGACAGGGACCAATCAGCCCCAGCATTTT	CASNTGTGTNQPQHF	TRBD1	NA	TRBJ1-5	TRBV19	15
TGTGCCAGCAGCACGACTAGCGGGAGGGGAGAGACCCAGTACTTC	CASSTTSGRGETQYF	TRBD2	once	TRBJ2-5	TRBV5-4	15
TGTGCCACGACTAGCGGGAGGCGGAGCTCCTACAATGAGCAGTTCTTC	CATTSGRRSSYNEQFF	TRBD2	NA	TRBJ2-1	TRBV10-3	16
TGTGCCAGCAGCAAAGTTGGGGCAGTTGGCAATCAGCCCCAGCATTTT	CASSKVGAVGNQPQHF	NA	NA	TRBJ1-5	TRBV7-2	16
TGTGCCACCCAAGACAGGATACAGACTGGAAACACCATATATTTT	CATQDRIQTGNTIYF	NA	NA	TRBJ1-3	TRBV5-4	15
TGTGCCAGTAGCGGGACAGGTCAAGAGACCCAGTACTTC	CASSGTGQETQYF	TRBD1	once	TRBJ2-5	TRBV19	13
TGTGCCAGCAGTGAAGCAGGGGCGCGTGGCTACACCTTC	CASSEAGARGYTF	NA	NA	TRBJ1-2	TRBV6-1	13
TGTGCCAGCAGCCGGGACCAGAACACTGAAGCTTTCTTT	CASSRDQNTEAFF	NA	NA	TRBJ1-1	TRBV5-4	13
TGTGCCAGCAGTTACCTCCAGGGGGCGCAAGGCACTGAAGCTTTCTTT	CASSYLQGAQGTEAFF	TRBD1	NA	TRBJ1-1	TRBV6-5	16
TGTGCCAGCAGTTTTGGAGGAACTGAAGCTTTCTTT	CASSFGGTEAFF	NA	few	TRBJ1-1	TRBV12-3/TRBV12-4	12
TGTGCCAGCAGCGTGGACCTAGAACCCTACGAGCAGTACTTC	CASSVDLEPYEQYF	NA	NA	TRBJ2-7	TRBV9	14
TGTGCCAGCAGTCCTCGGGTGAGCTCCTACAATGAGCAGTTCTTC	CASSPRVSSYNEQFF	NA	NA	TRBJ2-1	TRBV7-9	15
TGCGCCAGCAGCTTGGACGGCCTCCGCTTGAACACTGAAGCTTTCTTT	CASSLDGLRLNTEAFF	NA	NA	TRBJ1-1	TRBV5-1	16
TGTGCCAGCATGGGAAGTGGAGGACAGGGTTTTTTCGGCTACACCTTC	CASMGSGGQGFFGYTF	TRBD1	NA	TRBJ1-2	TRBV2	16
TGTGCCAGTAGTATTGAGGGGGGTCAGCCCCAGCATTTT	CASSIEGGQPQHF	NA	NA	TRBJ1-5	TRBV19	13
TGCGCCAGCAGCTCGCCGACAGGGGCGAACTATGGCTACACCTTC	CASSSPTGANYGYTF	TRBD1	NA	TRBJ1-2	TRBV5-1	15
TGTGCCAGCAGCTTAGGACAGGGATCCTATGGCTACACCTTC	CASSLGQGSYGYTF	TRBD1	NA	TRBJ1-2	TRBV11-2	14
TGTGCCAGCAAAATTGGAGGGCGAGAAGCTTTCTTT	CASKIGGREAFF	NA	once	TRBJ1-1	TRBV27	12
TGTGCCAGCAGCCCCGTGGGGGGGCGGACCCGTGAAGCTTTCTTT	CASSPVGGRTREAFF	NA	NA	TRBJ1-1	TRBV7-2	15
TGCAGCGTCAGGACTAGCGGGTGGGGGGAGGACGAGCAGTACTTC	CSVRTSGWGEDEQYF	TRBD2	NA	TRBJ2-7	TRBV29-1	15
TGTGCCTGGAGTGTACGGGACAGGGTCGACGAGCAGTACTTC	CAWSVRDRVDEQYF	TRBD1	NA	TRBJ2-7	TRBV30	14
TGTGCCAGCAGCCCAAAGGGACATCTGAACACTGAAGCTTTCTTT	CASSPKGHLNTEAFF	NA	NA	TRBJ1-1	TRBV3-1/TRBV3-2	15
TGTGCCAGCAGCCCGGGGACTAGCGGGAGTCCCTCTCAGGACGAGCAGTACTTC	CASSPGTSGSPSQDEQYF	TRBD2	NA	TRBJ2-7	TRBV7-9	18
TGTGCCAGCAGTCGAGCCCGACACTATTCACCCCTCCACTTT	CASSRARHYSPLHF	NA	NA	TRBJ1-6	TRBV28	14
TGTGCCAGCAGCAACGTTGATGAGCAGTTCTTC	CASSNVDEQFF	NA	NA	TRBJ2-1	TRBV21-1	11
TGTGCCAGCAGCCGCGGGGGCGGGGAGCTGTTTTTT	CASSRGGGELFF	TRBD2	NA	TRBJ2-2	TRBV9	12
TGTGCCAGCAGCTTACACGGCGGGAACACTGAAGCTTTCTTT	CASSLHGGNTEAFF	NA	NA	TRBJ1-1	TRBV7-9	14
TGTGCCAGCAGCTTAACGGGAGCCCGGCCTTATGGCTACACCTTC	CASSLTGARPYGYTF	NA	NA	TRBJ1-2	TRBV7-3	15
TGTGCCTCCCGTTCGCAGGGGGCCAACTATGGCTACACCTTC	CASRSQGANYGYTF	TRBD1	NA	TRBJ1-2	TRBV3-1/TRBV3-2	14
TGTGCCAGCAGCCTGGGTACAGGGATGGACTACACCTTC	CASSLGTGMDYTF	NA	NA	TRBJ1-2	TRBV5-5	13
TGTGCCAGCAGCTTGGGGCAGGGGGCGCGGATAGGGGAGCAGTACTTC	CASSLGQGARIGEQYF	TRBD1	NA	TRBJ2-7	TRBV5-4	16
TGTGCCAGCAGTCGCCTCGACAGGGTTACGACCGGGGAGCTGTTTTTT	CASSRLDRVTTGELFF	TRBD1	NA	TRBJ2-2	TRBV27	16
TGCGCCAGCAGCTCGTGGACACGCAACCTCCAAGAGACCCAGTACTTC	CASSSWTRNLQETQYF	NA	NA	TRBJ2-5	TRBV5-1	16
TGTGCCAGCAGCCAGGGGAGCGGGCTTCGCACAGATACGCAGTATTTT	CASSQGSGLRTDTQYF	NA	once	TRBJ2-3	TRBV4-2	16
TGTGCCTGGATTGAGGGGGCTACCTACAATGAGCAGTTCTTC	CAWIEGATYNEQFF	TRBD1	NA	TRBJ2-1	TRBV30	14
TGTGCCAGCAGTGAAGGGACAGGGGCAGATACGCAGTATTTT	CASSEGTGADTQYF	TRBD1	NA	TRBJ2-3	TRBV6-1	14
TGCAGTGCTAGTACGGCGGGAGGACCCAAAAACATTCAGTACTTC	CSASTAGGPKNIQYF	TRBD2	NA	TRBJ2-4	TRBV20-1	15
TGTGCCAGCAGTTACACCCGGGGAACAGATACGCAGTATTTT	CASSYTRGTDTQYF	NA	NA	TRBJ2-3	TRBV6-5	14
TGTGCCAGTAGTAAGGGCCTAACTATAGTGAATCAGCCCCAGCATTTT	CASSKGLTIVNQPQHF	NA	once	TRBJ1-5	TRBV19	16
TGTGCCAGCAGCTTAGGTGCTAGCGGGAGGGCCTACGAGCAGTACTTC	CASSLGASGRAYEQYF	TRBD2	NA	TRBJ2-7	TRBV7-8	16
TGTGCCAGCAGTGTCCGGCAGGGAGCTTTCTTT	CASSVRQGAFF	NA	NA	TRBJ1-1	TRBV2	11
TGTGCCAGCAGTGAAGTAGGGGAGTGGGGCACCGGGGAGCTGTTTTTT	CASSEVGEWGTGELFF	NA	NA	TRBJ2-2	TRBV2	16
TGCAGTGCCGGGAAGATGACCCAGTACTTC	CSAGKMTQYF	NA	NA	TRBJ2-5	TRBV20-1	10
TGTGCCAGCAGCCCCCTCCGCACAGATACGCAGTATTTT	CASSPLRTDTQYF	NA	NA	TRBJ2-3	TRBV7-9	13
TGTGCCAGCAGCCTCACCGGGGGGCGAAACACCGGGGAGCTGTTTTTT	CASSLTGGRNTGELFF	NA	NA	TRBJ2-2	TRBV7-3	16